This T cell receptor (beta chain) appears in the sequencing data of a study of patients and donors after allogeneic stem cell transplantation. TCRdb independently ran MiXCR on the RT-PCR reads; one entry per CDR3 protein. Of more than 75,000 distinct CDR3 sequences listed, just under 5% are singletons. V was pared by 6 bases and J by 2 bases, with 5 bases of the junction left unmatched. CDR3 length: 15 residues. From germline, CDR1 is MNHEY and CDR2 SMNVEV (reference sequence). This clonotype occurred many times. The material sequenced was blood, either unsorted or a sorted T cell fraction (not recorded which). V usage is TRBV27 and J usage is TRBJ2-3; 10 bases line up with TRBD1. This TCR was sampled from a human donor who was either an allogeneic HSCT recipient or a stem cell or donor lymphocyte infusion donor (not recorded which). It is not recorded whose cells these are; they may come from a transplant donor. This CDR3 is CASSRQGAFTDTQYF. CDR3 DNA sequence: TGTGCCAGCAGCCGACAGGGGGCTTTCACAGATACGCAGTATTTT.